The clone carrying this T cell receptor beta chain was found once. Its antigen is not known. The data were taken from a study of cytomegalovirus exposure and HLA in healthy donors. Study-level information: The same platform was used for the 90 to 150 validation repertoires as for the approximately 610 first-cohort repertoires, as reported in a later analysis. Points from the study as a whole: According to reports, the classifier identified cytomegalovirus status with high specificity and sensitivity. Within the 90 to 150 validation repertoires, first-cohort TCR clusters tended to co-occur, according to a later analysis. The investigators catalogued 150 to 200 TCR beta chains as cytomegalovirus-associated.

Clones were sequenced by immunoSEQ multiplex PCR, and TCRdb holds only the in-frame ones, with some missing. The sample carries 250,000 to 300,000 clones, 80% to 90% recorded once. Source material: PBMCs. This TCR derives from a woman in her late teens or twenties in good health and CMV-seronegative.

CDR3: CASSIGSGGAYGYTF. CDR3 nucleotides: TGTGCCAGTAGTATAGGTTCAGGGGGCGCCTATGGCTACACCTTC. The chain uses TRBV19 and TRBJ1-2, with TRBD1 identical over 8 bases. The germline V gene encodes CDR1 LNHDA and CDR2 SQIVND (reference sequence). The V and J ends lost 1 base and 4 bases, in that order; junction bases with no gene match: 5. The CDR3 runs 15 residues.